This TCR beta chain was captured in a study of control samples from healthy donors and cancer patients. This clone was observed a single time. Assay used: immunoSEQ multiplex PCR; TCRdb lists only in-frame clones, some missing. The sample has 70,000 or so clones, about 87% seen once. V was clipped by 7 bases and J by 2 bases, with 12 bases between them. This CDR3 region has 13 residues. Per germline, CDR1 GTSNPN and CDR2 SVGIG (reference sequence). The specimen was blood. This chain uses TRBV30 with TRBJ1-5; D remains unclear. The sequence derives from a man aged 50 to 60 in good health. CDR3 sequence: CAYEGQGNQPQHF. For the CDR3, the DNA is TGTGCCTACGAAGGGCAGGGCAATCAGCCCCAGCATTTT. Drawing the rest from reference TRBV30 and TRBJ1-5, the complete variable domain is SQTIHQWPATLVQPVGSPLSLECTVEGTSNPNLYWYRQAAGRGLQLLFYSVGIGQISSEVPQNLSASRPQDRQFILSSKKLLLSDSGFYLCAYEGQGNQPQHFGDGTRLSIL.